The 29 T cell receptor beta chains below were found in one sample sequenced in a study of shared clonotypes between healthy human individuals. Clones were sequenced by immunoSEQ multiplex PCR, and TCRdb holds only the in-frame ones, with some missing. Here the sample spans 2 million to 2.5 million clones, approximately 94% being singletons. The sample taken for sequencing was naive CD4+ T cells sorted from blood. Subset denoted: CD45RA+ positively selected. These receptors originate from a man between 18 and 35 years old in good health.

About this clone itself: Its ends do not fully match the called genes, so a read error is possible. Other DNA sequences from this sample encode an identical CDR3 as well. J is TRBJ1-2 and V is TRBV4-1; D remains ambiguous. This CDR3 contains 14 residues. Germline CDR1 reads MGHRA; CDR2 reads YSYEKL. The CDR3 protein is CASSQVSLDYGYTF. CDR3 DNA sequence: TGCGCCAGCAGCCAAGTGTCCCTGGACTATGGCTACACTTTC.

The CDR3: CASSLTGGAVNEQFF. The CDR3 DNA follows: TGTGCCAGCAGCCTGACAGGGGGCGCAGTAAATGAGCAGTTCTTC. The chain employs TRBV11-2 and TRBJ2-1; 10 nucleotides agree with TRBD1. The CDR3 is 15 residues long. CDR1 is SGHAT, CDR2 FQNNGV, per germline. Losses at the gene ends were 5 bases for V and 7 bases for J; bases not matched to a gene: 8.

As for this clone: Other DNA sequences in this sample translate to the same CDR3. The V and J genes are TRBV5-4 and TRBJ2-7; the D call may be TRBD1 or TRBD2 (5 bases each). The germline V gene has CDR1 SGHNT and CDR2 YYREEE (reference sequence). Deletions cut 4 bases from V and 4 bases from J, with 9 bases between. This CDR3 contains 12 residues. The CDR3 nucleotides are TGTGCCAGCAGCAGGGACGGGTACGAGCAGTACTTC. This translates into CASSRDGYEQYF.

The gene calls are TRBV7-2 and TRBJ1-2, with D unclear. The V end was cut by 5 bases, the J end by 4 bases, with 17 bases between. The CDR3 is 15 amino acids. Germline V gives CDR1 SGHTA, CDR2 FQGNSA. This CDR3 is CASSGSLDFIYGYTF. Here the CDR3 DNA reads TGTGCCAGCAGCGGGAGCCTGGACTTTATCTATGGCTACACCTTC.

This chain links TRBV7-9 with TRBJ1-6; 7 nucleotides line up with TRBD1. Per germline, CDR1 SEHNR and CDR2 FQNEAQ (reference sequence). The CDR3 sequence is 16 residues long. Unmatched junction bases numbered 9, after V lost 0 bases and J lost 10 bases. The CDR3 sequence: CASSLAPGGGGSPLHF. CDR3 DNA sequence: TGTGCCAGCAGCTTAGCCCCAGGGGGAGGTGGATCACCCCTCCACTTT.

The rearrangement uses TRBV25-1 and TRBJ1-3, with TRBD1 matching over 7 bases. V lost 7 bases and J lost 2; bases outside the gene matches: 14. CDR1 and CDR2 from the germline V gene are MGHDK and SYGVNS. CDR3 length equals 17 residues. CDR3 residues: CASTSGQTGFTGNTIYF. The DNA for the CDR3 is TGTGCCAGCACATCCGGCCAGACAGGGTTCACTGGAAACACCATATATTTT.

V gene TRBV5-4 combines with J gene TRBJ1-3; TRBD1 agrees at 7 bases. The trim removed 5 bases at V and 6 bases at J, leaving 5 bases unmatched. The CDR3 covers 13 residues. Looked up from germline, CDR1 is SGHNT and CDR2 is YYREEE (reference sequence). The CDR3 nucleotides are TGTGCCAGCAGTTGGGACAGAGAAAACACCATATATTTT. Amino acid sequence: CASSWDRENTIYF.

This rearrangement joins TRBV5-6 to TRBJ1-1; D gene unclear. V was pared by 1 base and J by 6 bases, with 13 bases between. The CDR3 is made up of 14 amino acids. Germline V gene data show CDR1 as SGHDT and CDR2 as YYEEEE. This CDR3 is CASSLSVRASEAFF. As DNA, the CDR3 is TGTGCCAGCAGCTTGTCCGTAAGGGCCTCTGAAGCTTTCTTT. The full variable domain, with the rest looked up from reference TRBV5-6 and TRBJ1-1, is DAGVTQSPTHLIKTRGQQVTLRCSPKSGHDTVSWYQQALGQGPQFIFQYYEEEERQRGNFPDRFSGHQFPNYSSELNVNALLLGDSALYLCASSLSVRASEAFFGQGTRLTVV.

This chain uses TRBV4-3 with TRBJ1-6, with D maybe TRBD1 (5 bases). Per the germline V gene, CDR1 is LGHNA and CDR2 is YSLEER. The length of the CDR3 is 15 residues. Trimming stripped 4 bases from V and 0 bases from J, with 7 bases between. The CDR3 protein is CASSPGSSYNSPLHF. The CDR3 nucleotides are TGCGCCAGCAGCCCAGGGAGCTCCTATAATTCACCCCTCCACTTT.

This chain joins TRBV10-3 and TRBJ2-7; the D gene could be TRBD1 or TRBD2 (6 bases each). Germline CDR1 ENHRY, CDR2 SYGVKD. This CDR3 is 17 amino acids long. Trimming pared 10 bases from V and 4 bases from J, leaving 29 bases between. The CDR3 loop is CATGGTFAGTTTYEQYF. CDR3 coding DNA: TGTGCCACCGGGGGAACATTTGCAGGGACAACTACATACGAGCAGTACTTC.

This sequence joins TRBV7-8 and TRBJ1-1, with D unresolved. CDR3 length: 15 residues. Germline CDR1 is SGHVS and CDR2 is FQNEAQ. V lost 1 base and J 3 bases, leaving 12 bases between the germline ends. The CDR3 bases are TGTGCCAGCAGCTTAGGTTATACCTCGGACACTGAAGCTTTCTTT. Encoded protein: CASSLGYTSDTEAFF.

The chain joins TRBV30 to TRBJ2-3; D remains unclear. The V end was cut by 4 bases, the J end by 4 bases, with 15 bases between. Germline-derived CDR1 and CDR2 are GTSNPN and SVGIG (reference sequence). This CDR3 contains 14 residues. The CDR3 sequence: CAWKLKGSADTQYF. Here the CDR3 DNA reads TGTGCCTGGAAGCTAAAGGGCAGCGCAGATACGCAGTATTTT. The full variable domain, in which reference TRBV30 and TRBJ2-3 provide the parts outside the CDR3, is SQTIHQWPATLVQPVGSPLSLECTVEGTSNPNLYWYRQAAGRGLQLLFYSVGIGQISSEVPQNLSASRPQDRQFILSSKKLLLSDSGFYLCAWKLKGSADTQYFGPGTRLTVL.

The V and J genes are TRBV7-2 and TRBJ1-2, with D possibly being TRBD1 (6 bases). This CDR3 spans 14 amino acids. CDR1 is SGHTA and CDR2 is FQGNSA in the germline V gene. Trimming took off 5 bases at V and 8 bases at J, with 18 bases between the two ends. The CDR3 nucleotides are TGTGCCAGCAGCCGTTTACAGGGCGGTTTAGGCTACACCTTC. Its translation: CASSRLQGGLGYTF.

About this clone: This sample includes further DNA sequences coding for the same CDR3. The chain links TRBV5-1 to TRBJ2-7, with 8 bases lining up with TRBD2. The CDR3 runs 14 residues. With V trimmed by 2 bases and J by 3 bases, 4 bases remained unmatched. Germline V CDR1 and CDR2: SGHRS, YFSETQ. The CDR3 DNA is TGCGCCAGCAGCTTACTAGCGGAGTACTACGAGCAGTACTTC. Residues: CASSLLAEYYEQYF. Supplemented by reference TRBV5-1 and TRBJ2-7, the full variable domain reads KAGVTQTPRYLIKTRGQQVTLSCSPISGHRSVSWYQQTPGQGLQFLFEYFSETQRNKGNFPGRFSGRQFSNSRSEMNVSTLELGDSALYLCASSLLAEYYEQYFGPGTRLTVT.

This rearrangement joins TRBV28 to TRBJ2-7, with TRBD2 matching 15 bases. The ends lost 5 bases at V and 7 bases at J; junction bases unmatched: 9. CDR1 is MDHEN, CDR2 SYDVKM, per germline. This CDR3 comprises 16 residues. The DNA of the CDR3 is TGTGCCAGCAGTAGCTTGGGACTAGCGGGAGGTGGGGAGCAGTACTTC. This gives the protein CASSSLGLAGGGEQYF. Based on the CDR3 plus reference TRBV28 and TRBJ2-7, the full variable domain is DVKVTQSSRYLVKRTGEKVFLECVQDMDHENMFWYRQDPGLGLRLIYFSYDVKMKEKGDIPEGYSVSREKKERFSLILESASTNQTSMYLCASSSLGLAGGGEQYFGPGTRLTVT.

The V call is TRBV6-5, the J call TRBJ1-1, with 8 bases matching TRBD1. The V segment lost 2 bases and the J segment 0 bases; nucleotides outside the gene matches: 5. Germline CDR1 reads MNHEY; CDR2 reads SVGAGI. CDR3 size: 16 residues. The CDR3 sequence is CASSYRRTGMNTEAFF. The CDR3 DNA reads TGTGCCAGCAGTTACCGTAGGACAGGGATGAACACTGAAGCTTTCTTT.

V usage is TRBV5-1 and J usage is TRBJ1-1; TRBD1 matches 7 bases. Germline V gives CDR1 SGHRS, CDR2 YFSETQ. The trim removed 0 bases at V and 1 base at J, leaving 3 bases unmatched. The CDR3 is 15 residues long. The CDR3 spells CASSLGGTENTEAFF. As DNA, the CDR3 is TGCGCCAGCAGCTTGGGGGGGACAGAGAACACTGAAGCTTTCTTT.

The chain combines TRBV10-3 with TRBJ2-1; TRBD1 matches 9 bases. The junction had 7 bases not matched to a gene; V was cut back by 3 bases and J by 10 bases. CDR1 is ENHRY, CDR2 SYGVKD, per germline. The CDR3 spans 14 residues. CDR3 DNA sequence: TGTGCCATCAGTGAAGGACAGGGGTTACGCGAGCAGTTCTTC. Encoded protein: CAISEGQGLREQFF.

This clone came up once. The chain has TRBV18 and TRBJ2-3; D may be TRBD1 (6 bases). Looked up from germline, CDR1 is KGHSH and CDR2 is LQKENI. CDR3 length: 13 amino acids. V was clipped by 5 bases and J by 6 bases, with 12 bases between them. DNA of the CDR3: TGTGCCAGCTCAACCAACAGGGCCGATACGCAGTATTTT. Its protein product is CASSTNRADTQYF.

This chain joins TRBV30 and TRBJ1-2; no clear D gene. This CDR3 spans 11 amino acids. From germline, CDR1 is GTSNPN and CDR2 SVGIG (reference sequence). Between the trimmed V and J ends, which lost 4 bases and 5 bases, there was a span of 8 bases. CDR3 residues: CAWNTAYGYTF. In DNA, the CDR3 is TGTGCCTGGAACACCGCTTATGGCTACACCTTC.

The chain employs TRBV10-3 and TRBJ2-1; tentatively, D is TRBD1 (6 bases). V lost 8 bases and J 1 base, leaving 21 bases between the germline ends. CDR3 length: 17 amino acids. Germline CDR1 is ENHRY and CDR2 is SYGVKD. This CDR3 reads CAIQTRGLRDSYNEQFF. In DNA, the CDR3 is TGTGCCATCCAAACGAGGGGGTTGAGGGATTCCTACAATGAGCAGTTCTTC.

The chain links TRBV5-4 to TRBJ1-3; 7 nucleotides agree with TRBD1. Germline CDR1 and CDR2: SGHNT and YYREEE (reference sequence). The junction had 13 bases not matched to a gene; V was cut back by 4 bases and J by 3 bases. The CDR3 has 17 residues. CDR3 region: CASSAGTKDRVGNTIYF. For the CDR3, the DNA is TGTGCCAGCAGCGCGGGGACCAAAGACAGGGTTGGAAACACCATATATTTT.

V and J are TRBV6-1 and TRBJ1-5; TRBD1 matches at 8 bases. The germline gives CDR1 MNHNS, CDR2 SASEGT. V shed 2 bases and J 1 base; nucleotides not matched to a gene: 7. The CDR3 has 17 residues. The CDR3 is CASSEIEGTGSNQPQHF. CDR3 DNA: TGTGCCAGCAGTGAAATAGAGGGGACAGGAAGCAATCAGCCCCAGCATTTT.

This chain links TRBV2 with TRBJ1-1; D is undetermined. Trimming took off 8 bases at V and 1 base at J, with 5 bases between the two ends. Germline CDR1 is SNHLY and CDR2 is FYNNEI. This CDR3 spans 11 amino acids. The CDR3 loop is CASDQNTEAFF. CDR3 nucleotides: TGTGCCAGCGACCAGAACACTGAAGCTTTCTTT.

The genes are TRBV7-3 and TRBJ1-1, with D uncertain. Germline CDR1 and CDR2: SGHTA and FQGTGA. Trimming took 1 base from V and 6 from J, leaving 9 bases between them. This CDR3 spans 13 amino acids. DNA for the CDR3: TGTGCCAGCAGCTTAAGGAAGGGTTCTGAAGCTTTCTTT. It encodes CASSLRKGSEAFF.

This sequence joins TRBV7-2 and TRBJ2-2; weak D call: TRBD1 (7 bases). The ends were cut back, 8 bases at V and 2 bases at J, with 18 bases in the middle. CDR3 length: 16 amino acids. CDR1 is SGHTA, CDR2 FQGNSA, per germline. CDR3 amino acids: CASPRGGGKNTGELFF. CDR3 DNA sequence: TGTGCCAGCCCCCGAGGGGGCGGGAAAAACACCGGGGAGCTGTTTTTT. Drawing the rest from reference TRBV7-2 and TRBJ2-2, the complete variable domain is GAGVSQSPSNKVTEKGKDVELRCDPISGHTALYWYRQSLGQGLEFLIYFQGNSAPDKSGLPSDRFSAERTGGSVSTLTIQRTQQEDSAVYLCASPRGGGKNTGELFFGEGSRLTVL.

The V call is TRBV10-2, the J call TRBJ1-2, with D uncertain. Germline V CDR1 and CDR2: WSHSY, SAAADI. Trimming left V 4 bases short and J 1 base short, with 10 bases between. This CDR3 spans 14 amino acids. The CDR3 is CASSAPGFNYGYTF. In DNA form, the CDR3 reads TGCGCCAGCAGTGCACCGGGCTTTAACTATGGCTACACCTTC.

The chain is built from TRBV29-1 and TRBJ1-1; no firm D call. V was pared by 4 bases and J by 0 bases, with 9 bases between. In germline, CDR1 is SQVTM, CDR2 ANQGSEA. CDR3 length: 13 amino acids. This chain's CDR3 is CSVVVTLNTEAFF. The CDR3, as DNA: TGCAGCGTTGTGGTTACCCTGAACACTGAAGCTTTCTTT.

This sequence joins TRBV29-1 and TRBJ1-2; D is unclear. Germline V gene lookup returns CDR1 SQVTM and CDR2 ANQGSEA. Trimming shortened V by 0 bases and J by 8 bases, and 19 bases separated the two germline ends. This CDR3 region has 15 residues. The DNA for the CDR3 is TGCAGCGTTGAAGATCTGGGCAGTTTGAGTAGAGGCTACACCTTC. The encoded protein is CSVEDLGSLSRGYTF.